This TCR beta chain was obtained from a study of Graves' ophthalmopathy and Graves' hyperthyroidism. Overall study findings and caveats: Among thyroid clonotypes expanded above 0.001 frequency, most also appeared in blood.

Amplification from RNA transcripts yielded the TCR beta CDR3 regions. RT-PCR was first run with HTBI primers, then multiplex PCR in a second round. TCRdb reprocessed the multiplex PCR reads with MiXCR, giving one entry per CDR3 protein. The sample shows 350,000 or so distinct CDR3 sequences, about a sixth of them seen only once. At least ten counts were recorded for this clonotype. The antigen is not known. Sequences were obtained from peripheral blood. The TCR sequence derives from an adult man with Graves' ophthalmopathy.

The CDR3 here is CASSRQGADYGYTF. In nucleotides, the CDR3 is TGTGCCAGCAGTAGACAGGGGGCGGACTATGGCTACACCTTC. The genes are TRBV6-1 and TRBJ1-2; 10 nucleotides line up with TRBD1. V shed 5 bases and J 3 bases; nucleotides not matched to a gene: 3. CDR1 MNHNS and CDR2 SASEGT come from the germline V gene. This CDR3 contains 14 residues.